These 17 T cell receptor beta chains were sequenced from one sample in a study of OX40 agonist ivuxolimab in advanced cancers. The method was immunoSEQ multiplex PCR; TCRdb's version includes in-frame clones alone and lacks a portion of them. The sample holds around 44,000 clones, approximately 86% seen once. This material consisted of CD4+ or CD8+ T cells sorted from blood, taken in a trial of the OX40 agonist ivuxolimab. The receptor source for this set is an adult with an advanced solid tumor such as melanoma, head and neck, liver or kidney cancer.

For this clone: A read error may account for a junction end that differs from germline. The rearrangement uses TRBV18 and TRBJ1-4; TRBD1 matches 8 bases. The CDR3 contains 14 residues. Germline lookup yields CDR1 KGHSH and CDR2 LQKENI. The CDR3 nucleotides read TGTGCCAGCTCGCCACAGGGGGTTAATGAAAAACTGTTTTTT. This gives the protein CASSPQGVNEKLFF.

The CDR3 DNA is TGTGCCTGGAGTGTAAAGGCGCTTGGCAATCAGCCCCAGCATTTT. Translating it yields CAWSVKALGNQPQHF. V usage is TRBV30 and J usage is TRBJ1-5; D gene ambiguous. Trimming stripped 0 bases from V and 2 bases from J, with 11 bases between. Germline V gene sequence: CDR1 GTSNPN, CDR2 SVGIG (reference sequence). The CDR3 length is 15 residues.

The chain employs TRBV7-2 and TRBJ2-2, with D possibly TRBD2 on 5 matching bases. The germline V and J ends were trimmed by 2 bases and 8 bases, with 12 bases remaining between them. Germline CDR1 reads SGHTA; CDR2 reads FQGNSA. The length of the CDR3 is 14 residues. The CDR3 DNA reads TGTGCCAGCAGCTTAATTGGGCGAGGGGGGGAGCTGTTTTTT. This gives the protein CASSLIGRGGELFF.

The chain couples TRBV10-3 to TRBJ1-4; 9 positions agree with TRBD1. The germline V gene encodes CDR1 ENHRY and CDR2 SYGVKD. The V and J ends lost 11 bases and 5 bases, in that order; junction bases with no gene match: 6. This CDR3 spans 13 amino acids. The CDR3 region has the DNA TGTGCCTCCTCCGGGACAGGGAATGAAAAACTGTTTTTT. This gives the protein CASSGTGNEKLFF.

The CDR3 DNA sequence: TGTGCCAGCTCACCGAATAGCGGAGATACGCAGTATTTT. This translates into CASSPNSGDTQYF. V is TRBV18 and J is TRBJ2-3, with D perhaps matching TRBD2 (6 bases). The CDR3 is made up of 13 amino acids. V lost 3 bases to trimming and J lost 5 bases, with 9 bases between them. CDR1 and CDR2 (germline): KGHSH, LQKENI.

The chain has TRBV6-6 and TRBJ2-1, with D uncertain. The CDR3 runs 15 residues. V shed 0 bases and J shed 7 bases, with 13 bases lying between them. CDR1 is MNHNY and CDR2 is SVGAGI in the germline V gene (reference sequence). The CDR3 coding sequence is TGTGCCAGCAGTTACTCGAATCGTGGTATAAATGAGCAGTTCTTC. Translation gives CASSYSNRGINEQFF.

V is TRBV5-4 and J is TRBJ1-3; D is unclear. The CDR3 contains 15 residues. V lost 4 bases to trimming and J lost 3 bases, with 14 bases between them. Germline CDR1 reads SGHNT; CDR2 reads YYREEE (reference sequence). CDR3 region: CASSPGVLYGNTIYF. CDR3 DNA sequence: TGTGCCAGCAGCCCAGGAGTGCTCTATGGAAACACCATATATTTT. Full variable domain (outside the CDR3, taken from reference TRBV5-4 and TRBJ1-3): ETGVTQSPTHLIKTRGQQVTLRCSSQSGHNTVSWYQQALGQGPQFIFQYYREEENGRGNFPPRFSGLQFPNYSSELNVNALELDDSALYLCASSPGVLYGNTIYFGEGSWLTVV.

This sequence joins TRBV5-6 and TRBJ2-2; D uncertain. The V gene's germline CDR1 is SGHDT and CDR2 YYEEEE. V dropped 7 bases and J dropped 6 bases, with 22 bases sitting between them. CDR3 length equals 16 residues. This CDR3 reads CASVGGANLGAGELFF. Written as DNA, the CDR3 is TGTGCCAGCGTTGGCGGAGCTAATTTAGGCGCCGGGGAGCTGTTTTTT.

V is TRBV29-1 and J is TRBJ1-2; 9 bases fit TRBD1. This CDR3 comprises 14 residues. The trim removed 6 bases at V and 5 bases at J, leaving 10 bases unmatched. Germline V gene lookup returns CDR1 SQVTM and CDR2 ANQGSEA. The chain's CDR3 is CSVRPGTGSYGYTF. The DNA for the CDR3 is TGCAGCGTCCGTCCCGGGACAGGGAGTTATGGCTACACCTTC.

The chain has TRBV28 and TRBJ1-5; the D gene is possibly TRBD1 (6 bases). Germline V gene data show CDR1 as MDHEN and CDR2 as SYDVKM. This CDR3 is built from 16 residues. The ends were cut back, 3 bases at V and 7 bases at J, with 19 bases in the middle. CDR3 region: CASSFGGRAIVQPQHF. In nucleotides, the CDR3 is TGTGCCAGCAGTTTTGGGGGGCGCGCCATCGTCCAGCCCCAGCATTTT. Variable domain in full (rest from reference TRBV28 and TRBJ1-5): DVKVTQSSRYLVKRTGEKVFLECVQDMDHENMFWYRQDPGLGLRLIYFSYDVKMKEKGDIPEGYSVSREKKERFSLILESASTNQTSMYLCASSFGGRAIVQPQHFGDGTRLSIL.

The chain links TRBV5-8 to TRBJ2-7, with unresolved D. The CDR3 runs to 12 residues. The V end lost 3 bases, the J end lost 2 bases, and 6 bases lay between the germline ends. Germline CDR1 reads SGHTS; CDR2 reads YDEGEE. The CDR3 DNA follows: TGTGCCAGCAGCTACGAAACCTACGAGCAGTACTTC. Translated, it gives CASSYETYEQYF.

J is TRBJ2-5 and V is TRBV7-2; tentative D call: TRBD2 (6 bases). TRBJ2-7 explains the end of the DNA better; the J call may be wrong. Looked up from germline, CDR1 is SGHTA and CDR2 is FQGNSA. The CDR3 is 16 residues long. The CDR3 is CASSPRLAPARGEQYF. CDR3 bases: TGTGCCAGCAGCCCCCGGCTAGCGCCAGCGAGGGGCGAGCAGTACTTC.

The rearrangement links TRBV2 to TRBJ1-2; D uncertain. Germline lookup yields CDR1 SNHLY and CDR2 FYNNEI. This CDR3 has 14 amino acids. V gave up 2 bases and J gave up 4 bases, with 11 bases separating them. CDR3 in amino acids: CASSEYGVAYGYTF. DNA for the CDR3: TGTGCCAGCAGTGAATACGGGGTGGCCTATGGCTACACCTTC.

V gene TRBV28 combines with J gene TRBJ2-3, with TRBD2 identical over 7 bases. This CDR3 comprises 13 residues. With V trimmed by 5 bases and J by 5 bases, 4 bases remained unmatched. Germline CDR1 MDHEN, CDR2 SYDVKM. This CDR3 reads CASSGAGRDTQYF. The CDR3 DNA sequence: TGTGCCAGCAGTGGAGCGGGAAGAGATACGCAGTATTTT.

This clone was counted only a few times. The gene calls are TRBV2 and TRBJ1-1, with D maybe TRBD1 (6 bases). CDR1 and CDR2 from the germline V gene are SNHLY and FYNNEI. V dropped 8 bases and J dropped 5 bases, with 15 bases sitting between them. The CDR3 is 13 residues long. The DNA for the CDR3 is TGTGCCAGCGGTGGTAGGGGGTGGACTGAAGCTTTCTTT. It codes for CASGGRGWTEAFF.

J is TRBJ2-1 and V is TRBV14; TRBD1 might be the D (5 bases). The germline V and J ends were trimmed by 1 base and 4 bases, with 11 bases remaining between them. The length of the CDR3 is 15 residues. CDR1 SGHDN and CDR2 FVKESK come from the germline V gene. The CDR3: CASSQGTSLYNEQFF. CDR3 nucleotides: TGTGCCAGCAGCCAAGGGACATCTCTTTACAATGAGCAGTTCTTC. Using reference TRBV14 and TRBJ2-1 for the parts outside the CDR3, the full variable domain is EAGVTQFPSHSVIEKGQTVTLRCDPISGHDNLYWYRRVMGKEIKFLLHFVKESKQDESGMPNNRFLAERTGGTYSTLKVQPAELEDSGVYFCASSQGTSLYNEQFFGPGTRLTVL.

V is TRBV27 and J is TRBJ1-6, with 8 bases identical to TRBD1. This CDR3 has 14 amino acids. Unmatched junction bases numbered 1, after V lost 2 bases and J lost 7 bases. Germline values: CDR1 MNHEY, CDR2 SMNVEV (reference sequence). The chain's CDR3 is CASSLGQGNSPLHF. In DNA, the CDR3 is TGTGCCAGCAGTTTAGGACAGGGAAATTCACCCCTCCACTTT.